Included here is one T cell receptor beta chain sequence, with context. Trimming pared 6 bases from V and 4 bases from J, leaving 13 bases between. This CDR3 spans 14 amino acids. TCRdb passed the 5' RACE reads through MiXCR, listing each CDR3 protein once. The sample includes roughly 610,000 distinct CDR3 sequences, 15% to 20% seen only once; the top ten take about 8.6%. The sample comes from a study of T-cell memory formation after mild COVID-19. This chain connects TRBV12-3 or TRBV12-4 to TRBJ1-5, with D possibly being TRBD1 (6 bases). This clonotype was sampled from an adult woman who had mild COVID-19 (a few samples of this study predate the infection). Cell type and time point are not known. Sequencing input: PBMCs or a T cell subset sorted from them (not recorded which). CDR3 bases: TGTGCCAGCAGGACGGACAGTCTAAATCAGCCCCAGCATTTT. Its translation is CASRTDSLNQPQHF.